The 7 T cell receptor beta chains below all came from one sample that was sequenced in a study of T cell responses to AZD1222 COVID-19 vaccine. Method: immunoSEQ multiplex PCR; TCRdb's copy keeps in-frame clones and lacks some. The data contain about 110,000 clones, about 92% of them singletons. The source material was peripheral blood, sampled 28 days after the second AZD1222 dose. The receptors here all came from an adult who received the AZD1222 COVID-19 vaccine.

The chain employs TRBV9 and TRBJ1-1; D uncertain. The CDR3 sequence is 14 residues long. The ends were cut back, 4 bases at V and 4 bases at J, with 14 bases in the middle. Germline V gives CDR1 SGDLS, CDR2 YYNGEE. CDR3 loop: CASSQTVTGTEAFF. In nucleotides, the CDR3 is TGTGCCAGCAGCCAAACGGTAACCGGCACTGAAGCTTTCTTT.

The chain carries TRBV3-1 (or the pseudogene TRBV3-2) and TRBJ2-3; 9 nucleotides line up with TRBD2. After removal of 1 base from V and 3 bases from J, the junction contained 8 bases not matched to a gene. The germline V gene has CDR1 LGHDT and CDR2 YNNKEL (reference sequence). The CDR3 is 17 amino acids. The CDR3 spells CASSQGLAGGPTDTQYF. The CDR3 DNA sequence: TGTGCCAGCAGCCAAGGTCTGGCGGGGGGGCCGACAGATACGCAGTATTTT.

This chain links TRBV9 with TRBJ2-5, with TRBD2 matching 9 bases. In germline, CDR1 is SGDLS, CDR2 YYNGEE. V gave up 4 bases and J gave up 5 bases; unmatched junction bases: 9. The CDR3 contains 15 residues. In nucleotides, the CDR3 is TGTGCCAGCAGCCCTCAGACTAGCGGCTCTGAGACCCAGTACTTC. Its translation is CASSPQTSGSETQYF.

The J gene is TRBJ1-2, the V gene TRBV27; TRBD1 aligns across 9 bases. Germline V gene sequence: CDR1 MNHEY, CDR2 SMNVEV (reference sequence). The CDR3 totals 16 residues. After removal of 5 bases from V and 4 bases from J, the junction contained 11 bases not matched to a gene. Here the CDR3 reads CASSQNRPTGGYGYTF. The CDR3 bases are TGTGCCAGCAGTCAAAACCGCCCGACAGGGGGCTATGGCTACACCTTC.

The V gene is TRBV3-1 (or the pseudogene TRBV3-2), the J gene TRBJ2-7; no reliable D call. V lost 4 bases to trimming and J lost 2 bases, with 9 bases between them. This CDR3 contains 13 residues. CDR1 is LGHDT, CDR2 YNNKEL, per germline (reference sequence). The CDR3 nucleotides are TGTGCCAGCAGCCCGACCGCTCCCTACGAGCAGTACTTC. Translated: CASSPTAPYEQYF.

The chain uses TRBV6-5 and TRBJ1-2; 9 nucleotides agree with TRBD1. Germline CDR1 reads MNHEY; CDR2 reads SVGAGI. V shed 7 bases, J shed 8 bases, and the junction held 8 bases outside the gene matches. The CDR3 covers 13 residues. The CDR3 DNA reads TGTGCCAGCAACCCGGACAGGGGAGGGGGCTACACCTTC. Its protein is CASNPDRGGGYTF.

The gene calls are TRBV6-5 and TRBJ2-7, with TRBD1 identical over 11 bases. Trimming cost V 7 bases and J 7 bases; bases outside gene matches: 9. The germline V gene has CDR1 MNHEY and CDR2 SVGAGI. The CDR3 has 14 amino acids. CDR3 residues: CASTPWTGGEEQYF. For the CDR3, the DNA is TGTGCCAGCACGCCGTGGACAGGGGGCGAGGAGCAGTACTTC.